This T cell receptor beta chain was identified during a study of blood T cell repertoires in COVID-19. Turning to the study itself: The origin of the acute and convalescent COVID-19 samples was the United States, Italy and Spain. T cells, B-cell-depleted T cells, or PBMCs supplied cDNA or gDNA.

In the study's own analysis: By means of reference gene primer amplification, nucleated cell counts were estimated. Sequencing was performed with immunoSEQ multiplex PCR; in TCRdb, only in-frame clones are kept and a portion is missing. D and trimming come from the DNA, and the V and J calls and clone size come from that table. The repertoire holds 150,000 to 200,000 clones, with 85% to 90% as singletons. The CDR3 sequence is 14 residues long. The germline gives CDR1 SGHDT, CDR2 YYEEEE. J lost 4 bases, V lost 3 bases, and 4 bases had no gene match. V usage is TRBV5-6 and J usage is TRBJ2-7; 10 nucleotides line up with TRBD1. The sequenced material came from peripheral blood. This TCR derives from a woman of 80 years or more in a cohort sampled during active or convalescent COVID-19. CDR3 DNA sequence: TGTGCCAGCAGCTCGACAGGGGGCGCGTACGAGCAGTACGTC. Protein product: CASSSTGGAYEQYV.